The 22 T cell receptor beta chains listed next were all sequenced from one sample in a study of regulatory T cells in long-lasting Graves disease. The time point was: persistent/refractory GD, antithyroid drugs over 5 years with positive TRAb. From RNA extracted from PBMCs, the TCR library was made. Researchers made TCR beta libraries by using iRepertoire HTBI primers and running Arm-PCR on CDR3 regions. TCRdb analysed the multiplex PCR reads with MiXCR anew, one entry per CDR3 protein. The table has under 500,000 distinct CDR3 sequences, roughly 20% seen once. The sample consisted of peripheral blood mononuclear cells (PBMCs), taken when the disease was refractory, from a patient treated with antithyroid drugs. The receptors were gathered from a female donor with Graves disease.

The sample holds many counts of this clonotype. The gene calls are TRBV7-2 and TRBJ1-1, with no clear D. The CDR3 is 13 residues long. Germline CDR1 reads SGHTA; CDR2 reads FQGNSA. V lost 3 bases, J lost 1 base, and 6 bases lay in between. CDR3: CASSLSQNTEAFF. CDR3 DNA: TGTGCCAGCAGCTTGTCACAGAACACTGAAGCTTTCTTT.

This clonotype has a count of ten or more. This sequence joins TRBV9 and TRBJ1-1, with D uncertain. This CDR3 has 14 amino acids. Germline V gene lookup returns CDR1 SGDLS and CDR2 YYNGEE. V was clipped by 2 bases and J by 5 bases, with 13 bases between them. CDR3 nucleotides: TGTGCCAGCAGCGTGTCGTTCCCGGGAACTGAAGCTTTCTTT. It codes for CASSVSFPGTEAFF.

Points on this clonotype: This may be a read error, as it is one base from a much larger clone. This chain joins TRBV20-1 and TRBJ1-1; D is possibly TRBD1 (5 bases). V lost 1 base, J lost 5 bases, and 11 bases lay in between. The CDR3 runs to 13 residues. Germline CDR1 and CDR2: DFQATT and SNEGSKA (reference sequence). The CDR3 region has the DNA TGCAGTGCTAGAGGTTCCAGGGAAACTGAAGCTTTCTTT. This encodes CSARGSRETEAFF.

With respect to this clonotype: This may come from a read error, since a much larger clone is one base off. V gene TRBV30 combines with J gene TRBJ1-2; 7 bases agree with TRBD1. Germline V lookup: CDR1 GTSNPN, CDR2 SVGIG (reference sequence). This CDR3 region has 13 residues. The CDR3 DNA is TGTGCCGGATCCCTCGGGACAGTCTATGGCCACACCTTC. Amino acids: CAGSLGTVYGHTF.

This clonotype was detected many times. The chain couples TRBV2 to TRBJ1-1, with a weak D call TRBD1 (5 bases). Trimming pared 6 bases from V and 4 bases from J, leaving 12 bases between. This CDR3 has 13 residues. Germline V lookup: CDR1 SNHLY, CDR2 FYNNEI. Here the CDR3 DNA reads TGTGCCAGCAGCGCGGGGGAACGCACTGAAGCTTTCTTT. The encoded protein is CASSAGERTEAFF.

The chain links TRBV29-1 to TRBJ1-1; D is perhaps TRBD1 (5 bases). Germline loops: CDR1 SQVTM, CDR2 ANQGSEA. The V end lost 5 bases, the J end lost 1 base, and 17 bases lay between the germline ends. The CDR3 spans 15 residues. The CDR3 loop reads CSVPNSGRENTEAFF. CDR3 coding DNA: TGCAGCGTTCCAAACTCGGGACGGGAGAACACTGAAGCTTTCTTT.

This clonotype was detected many times. The J gene is TRBJ1-4, the V gene TRBV28, with 10 bases aligning to TRBD1. This CDR3 has 16 amino acids. Looked up from germline, CDR1 is MDHEN and CDR2 is SYDVKM. The V segment lost 2 bases and the J segment 8 bases; nucleotides outside the gene matches: 8. CDR3 residues: CASSLPRGTGVEKLFF. In nucleotides, the CDR3 is TGTGCCAGCAGTTTACCAAGGGGGACAGGGGTAGAAAAACTGTTTTTT.

At least ten counts were recorded for this clonotype. The rearrangement uses TRBV28 and TRBJ2-2; 8 bases match TRBD1. This CDR3 is built from 16 residues. Trimming removed 1 base from V and 1 base from J; junction bases left unmatched: 2. Germline values: CDR1 MDHEN, CDR2 SYDVKM. The CDR3 sequence is CASSLSGQGNTGELFF. The CDR3, as DNA: TGTGCCAGCAGTTTATCCGGACAGGGGAACACCGGGGAGCTGTTTTTT.

This clonotype showed up many times. This chain joins TRBV2 and TRBJ1-5; D is possibly TRBD1 (6 bases). The CDR3 length is 14 residues. Trimming left V 6 bases short and J 3 bases short, with 12 bases between. Germline-derived CDR1 and CDR2 are SNHLY and FYNNEI. The DNA for the CDR3 is TGTGCCAGCAGAAGGGGACAAAACAATCAGCCCCAGCATTTT. This codes for CASRRGQNNQPQHF.

The sample holds one count of this clonotype. The chain is built from TRBV12-3 or TRBV12-4 and TRBJ1-1; a possible D gene is TRBD1 (5 bases). The V end lost 3 bases, the J end lost 2 bases, and 16 bases lay between the germline ends. The CDR3 contains 16 residues. The CDR3 region has the DNA TGTGCCAGCAGTTTTTATAAGGGGAGGGTAAACACTGAAGCTTTCTTT. It yields the protein CASSFYKGRVNTEAFF.

This clonotype was recorded many times. The CDR3 loop reads CATSVLPAGTSGSNCTEETQYF. CDR3 bases: TGTGCCACCAGTGTCCTCCCGGCCGGGACTAGCGGGAGTAATTGCACGGAAGAGACCCAGTACTTC. V gene TRBV24-1 combines with J gene TRBJ2-5, with 14 bases fitting TRBD2. V trimming: 5 bases; J trimming: 3 bases; junction bases outside the gene matches: 22. The CDR3 has 22 residues. The V gene's germline CDR1 is KGHDR and CDR2 SFDVKD.

The rearrangement uses TRBV2 and TRBJ2-1; D unresolved. Germline V gene data show CDR1 as SNHLY and CDR2 as FYNNEI. This CDR3 has 13 residues. V gave up 4 bases and J gave up 9 bases, with 13 bases separating them. This CDR3 is CASSATATAEQFF. CDR3 DNA sequence: TGTGCCAGCAGTGCCACCGCAACGGCTGAGCAGTTCTTC.

This clonotype was detected a few times. This chain links TRBV24-1 with TRBJ2-7, with a tentative D call TRBD2 (6 bases). V lost 2 bases and J lost 2, with 12 bases in between. The CDR3 extends over 15 amino acids. The V gene's germline CDR1 is KGHDR and CDR2 SFDVKD. CDR3 nucleotides: TGTGCCACCAGTGATTCGGGACCGGGGGCCTACGAGCAGTACTTC. The encoded protein is CATSDSGPGAYEQYF.

This clonotype came up many times. The chain links TRBV28 to TRBJ1-5; no definite D call. Between the trimmed V and J ends, which lost 5 bases and 4 bases, there was a span of 6 bases. The CDR3 is 12 amino acids. Germline V CDR1 and CDR2: MDHEN, SYDVKM. The CDR3 sequence is CASSQTNQPQHF. In DNA, the CDR3 is TGTGCCAGCAGTCAGACTAATCAGCCCCAGCATTTT.

This clonotype came up many times. Here the CDR3 DNA reads TGTGCCAGCAGTGAAACTAGCGTCATAGGCTACGAGCAGTACTTC. Translation: CASSETSVIGYEQYF. The gene calls are TRBV28 and TRBJ2-7, with 7 bases lining up with TRBD2. The CDR3 consists of 15 residues. V lost 5 bases and J lost 3; bases outside the gene matches: 10. CDR1 MDHEN and CDR2 SYDVKM come from the germline V gene.

The chain links TRBV28 to TRBJ2-7, with 10 bases that match TRBD1. The CDR3 is 15 residues long. Trimming took 2 bases from V and 5 from J; bases not matched to a gene: 6. The V gene's germline CDR1 is MDHEN and CDR2 SYDVKM. The CDR3 DNA is TGTGCCAGCAGTTTAGGGGGGACAGGGGTTAACGAGCAGTACTTC. Translation gives CASSLGGTGVNEQYF.

This clonotype occurred many times. The chain joins TRBV2 to TRBJ1-1; D is unresolved. CDR1 is SNHLY and CDR2 is FYNNEI in the germline V gene. CDR3 length equals 14 residues. Trimming left V 4 bases short and J 10 bases short, with 19 bases between. The CDR3 coding sequence is TGTGCCAGCAGTGTAGTCCCATGGAAAGCAGGAGCTTTCTTT. Its translation: CASSVVPWKAGAFF. Supplemented by reference TRBV2 and TRBJ1-1, the full variable domain reads EPEVTQTPSHQVTQMGQEVILRCVPISNHLYFYWYRQILGQKVEFLVSFYNNEISEKSEIFDDQFSVERPDGSNFTLKIRSTKLEDSAMYFCASSVVPWKAGAFFGQGTRLTVV.

The CDR3, as DNA: TGTGCCAGTAGTAATTATCTACAGGGAGCAAATCAGCCCCAGCATTTT. Residues: CASSNYLQGANQPQHF. V usage is TRBV19 and J usage is TRBJ1-5; D perhaps matches TRBD1 (6 bases). Trimming cost V 4 bases and J 4 bases, with 17 bases left between them. Germline V gives CDR1 LNHDA, CDR2 SQIVND (reference sequence). This CDR3 has 16 amino acids.

The chain couples TRBV28 to TRBJ1-6; TRBD1 matches 9 bases. The trim removed 3 bases at V and 6 bases at J, leaving 9 bases unmatched. There are 17 residues in the CDR3. CDR1 MDHEN and CDR2 SYDVKM come from the germline V gene. The CDR3 region is CASSFHTGTGPNSPLHF. The CDR3 nucleotides read TGTGCCAGCAGTTTTCATACCGGGACAGGGCCTAATTCACCCCTCCACTTT.

The chain combines TRBV12-3 or TRBV12-4 with TRBJ1-2; TRBD1 matches at 10 bases. Losses at the gene ends were 4 bases for V and 6 bases for J; bases not matched to a gene: 8. The CDR3 has 15 residues. The CDR3 sequence: CASSSTLTGGDGYTF. The CDR3 DNA reads TGTGCCAGCAGTTCGACTCTGACAGGGGGCGATGGCTACACCTTC.

Notes on this clonotype: This sequence may be a read error, since a much larger clone differs from it by one base. Since no conserved phenylalanine or tryptophan closes the CDR3, a read error is the likely cause. The V and J genes are TRBV12-3 or TRBV12-4 and TRBJ2-5; maybe TRBD2 (6 bases). V was pared by 7 bases and J by 5 bases, with 14 bases between. The CDR3 totals 13 residues. The CDR3 here is CASTEGIVETQYL. CDR3 DNA: TGTGCCAGCACGGAGGGAATAGTTGAGACCCAGTACCTC.

V is TRBV29-1 and J is TRBJ1-1, with TRBD1 identical over 8 bases. From germline, CDR1 is SQVTM and CDR2 ANQGSEA. This CDR3 has 14 amino acids. J was trimmed by 5 bases and V by 2 bases; bases with no gene match: 7. CDR3 sequence (DNA): TGCAGCGTTGAAAACCAGGGGGCGAGTACTGAAGCTTTCTTT. Amino acids: CSVENQGASTEAFF.